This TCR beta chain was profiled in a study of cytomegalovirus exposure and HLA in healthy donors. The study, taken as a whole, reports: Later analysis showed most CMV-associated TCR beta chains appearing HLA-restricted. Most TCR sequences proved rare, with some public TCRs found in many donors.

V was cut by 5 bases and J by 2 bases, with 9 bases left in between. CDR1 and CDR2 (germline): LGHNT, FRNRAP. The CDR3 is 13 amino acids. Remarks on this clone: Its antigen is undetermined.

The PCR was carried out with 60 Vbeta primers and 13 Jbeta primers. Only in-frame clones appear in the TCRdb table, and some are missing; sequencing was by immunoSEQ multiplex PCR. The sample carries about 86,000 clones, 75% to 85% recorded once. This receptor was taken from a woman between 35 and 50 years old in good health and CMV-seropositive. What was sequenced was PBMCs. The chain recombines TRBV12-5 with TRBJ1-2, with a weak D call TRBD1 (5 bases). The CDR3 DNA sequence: TGTGCTAGTGGTATCGACAGCAACTATGGCTACACCTTC. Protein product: CASGIDSNYGYTF.